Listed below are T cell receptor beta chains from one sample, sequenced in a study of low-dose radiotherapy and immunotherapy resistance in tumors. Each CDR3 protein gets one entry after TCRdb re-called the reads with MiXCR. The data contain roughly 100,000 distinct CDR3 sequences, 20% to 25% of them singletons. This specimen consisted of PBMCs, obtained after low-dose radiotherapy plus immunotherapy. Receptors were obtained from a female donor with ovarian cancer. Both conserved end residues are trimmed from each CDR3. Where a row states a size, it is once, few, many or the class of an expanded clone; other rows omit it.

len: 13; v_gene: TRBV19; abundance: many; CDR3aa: ASSIDLGVADTQY
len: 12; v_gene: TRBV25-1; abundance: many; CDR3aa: ASSASGRGFGYT
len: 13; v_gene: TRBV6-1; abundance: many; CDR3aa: ASSERRGGQETQY
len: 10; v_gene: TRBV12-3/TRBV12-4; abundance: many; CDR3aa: ASIAGRGTQY
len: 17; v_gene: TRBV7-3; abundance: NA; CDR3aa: ASSRTGTSGRAVADTQY
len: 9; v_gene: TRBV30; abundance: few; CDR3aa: AWGQQETQY
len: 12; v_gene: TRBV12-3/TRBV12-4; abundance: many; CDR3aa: ASRQTGENQPQH
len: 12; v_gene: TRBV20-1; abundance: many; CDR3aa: SAQTSGRYNEQF
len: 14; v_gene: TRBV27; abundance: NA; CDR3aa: ASSLSSGTGRYEQY
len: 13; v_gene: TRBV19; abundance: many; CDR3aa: ASSIGGTGAYEQY
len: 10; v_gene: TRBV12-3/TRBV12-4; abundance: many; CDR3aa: ASSAEGYEQY
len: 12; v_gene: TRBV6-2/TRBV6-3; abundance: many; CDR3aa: ASSQDRSTGELF
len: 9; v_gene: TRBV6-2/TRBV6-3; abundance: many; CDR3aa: ASSGSYGYT
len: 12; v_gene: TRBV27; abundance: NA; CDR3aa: ASSLIRAAYEQY